This record covers a single T cell receptor beta chain. Antigen: not known. Each replicate PCR on the sorted subsets used about 220 ng DNA (roughly 30,000 T cell genomes). Sequenced by immunoSEQ multiplex PCR; TCRdb stores in-frame clones only, minus some. The sample lists around 2.3 million clones, around 95% occurring once. This record belongs to a study of shared clonotypes between healthy human individuals. Study-wide results and limits: Sharing across several donors was seen in 4.5% to 5.5% of naive CD4 clonotypes. There were few donors, and this limited the genetic and exposure-history diversity represented.

The material sequenced was naive CD4+ T cells sorted from blood. The subset is: CD45RA+ positively selected. The TCR was taken from a man between 18 and 35 years old in good health.

The CDR3 region has the DNA TGTGCCAGCAACCCAGCCGGGACAGGGAATTCACCCCTCCACTTT. As protein: CASNPAGTGNSPLHF. The J gene is TRBJ1-6, the V gene TRBV2; TRBD1 matches 9 bases. The ends lost 7 bases at V and 7 bases at J; junction bases unmatched: 8. The length of the CDR3 is 15 residues. Germline assignment: CDR1 SNHLY and CDR2 FYNNEI.